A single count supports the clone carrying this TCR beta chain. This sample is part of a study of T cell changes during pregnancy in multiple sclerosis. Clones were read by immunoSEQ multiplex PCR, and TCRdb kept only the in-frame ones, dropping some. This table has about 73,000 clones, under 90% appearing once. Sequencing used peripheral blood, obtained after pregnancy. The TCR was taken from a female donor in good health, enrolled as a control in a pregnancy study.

Here the CDR3 reads CSVEATGGYEQYF. The CDR3 coding sequence is TGCAGCGTTGAGGCTACGGGGGGGTACGAGCAGTACTTC. The chain combines TRBV29-1 with TRBJ2-7, with 8 bases lining up with TRBD2. Germline lookup yields CDR1 SQVTM and CDR2 ANQGSEA. The CDR3 has 13 residues. V trimming: 3 bases; J trimming: 4 bases; junction bases outside the gene matches: 5.